This is a list of T cell receptor beta chains from one sample in a study of CD8+CD57+ T cells in acquired aplastic anemia. Using its own MiXCR run on the reads, TCRdb lists one record per CDR3 protein. The table includes 35,000 to 50,000 distinct CDR3 sequences, about two thirds detected once. Material: sorted CD4+, CD8+, or CD8+CD57+ T cells (not recorded which) from PBMCs. Receptors originate from a human donor in good health, serving as a control. Each CDR3 is given with its conserved first and last residue. The D gene is left open where the match is weak. The size field is filled for only some rows; it gives once, few, many or a size class.

abundance: few; d_gene: TRBD1; j_gene: TRBJ2-7; v_gene: TRBV4-3; CDR3nt: TGCGCCAGCAGCCAAGTTGGACAGGGCTGCGAGCAGTACTTC; CDR3aa: CASSQVGQGCEQYF
abundance: NA; d_gene: NA; j_gene: TRBJ1-1; v_gene: TRBV25-1; CDR3nt: TGTGCCAGCATGCAAAACAGGGAAAAAACTGAAGCTTTCTTT; CDR3aa: CASMQNREKTEAFF
abundance: NA; d_gene: TRBD2; j_gene: TRBJ2-1; v_gene: TRBV2; CDR3nt: TGTGCCAGCAGTGAGCCGACTAGCGGGGCCTACAATGAGCAGTTCTTC; CDR3aa: CASSEPTSGAYNEQFF
abundance: NA; d_gene: NA; j_gene: TRBJ2-7; v_gene: TRBV24-1; CDR3nt: TGTGCCACCAGTGACCAGCAGTACTTC; CDR3aa: CATSDQQYF
abundance: many; d_gene: NA; j_gene: TRBJ2-2; v_gene: TRBV6-5; CDR3nt: TGTGCCAGCAGTTACTCGAAGACAGGACCCACCGGGGAGCTGTTTTTT; CDR3aa: CASSYSKTGPTGELFF
abundance: NA; d_gene: NA; j_gene: TRBJ2-1; v_gene: TRBV24-1; CDR3nt: TGTGCCACCAGTGGTCGGCAGTACAATGAGCAGTTCTTC; CDR3aa: CATSGRQYNEQFF
abundance: NA; d_gene: TRBD1; j_gene: TRBJ1-5; v_gene: TRBV10-1; CDR3nt: TGCGCCAGCAGTGTTGGGACAGGGGGCAATCAGCCCCAGCATTTT; CDR3aa: CASSVGTGGNQPQHF
abundance: few; d_gene: NA; j_gene: TRBJ2-6; v_gene: TRBV5-1; CDR3nt: NA; CDR3aa: CASSNPILWLHLRF
abundance: NA; d_gene: TRBD1; j_gene: TRBJ2-5; v_gene: TRBV15; CDR3nt: TGTGCCACCAGCGGTCCGGGACAGGGACGGGGCAAGAGGGAGACCCAGTACTTC; CDR3aa: CATSGPGQGRGKRETQYF
abundance: NA; d_gene: NA; j_gene: TRBJ1-5; v_gene: TRBV15; CDR3nt: TGTGCCACCAGCAGAGATAGGGGGATCAGCAATCAGCCCCAGCATTTT; CDR3aa: CATSRDRGISNQPQHF
abundance: NA; d_gene: NA; j_gene: TRBJ2-7; v_gene: TRBV11-2; CDR3nt: TGTGCCAGCAGCCAAGGGGGGACGGCACGGTACGAGCAGTACTTC; CDR3aa: CASSQGGTARYEQYF
abundance: NA; d_gene: NA; j_gene: TRBJ2-2; v_gene: TRBV15; CDR3nt: TGTGCCACCAGCAGAGATTATAACACCGGGGAGCTGTTTTTT; CDR3aa: CATSRDYNTGELFF
abundance: NA; d_gene: NA; j_gene: TRBJ1-2; v_gene: TRBV2; CDR3nt: TGTGCCAGCAGTGAGAGTCTCGGCAATAACTATGGCTACACCTTC; CDR3aa: CASSESLGNNYGYTF
abundance: NA; d_gene: TRBD1; j_gene: TRBJ2-1; v_gene: TRBV2; CDR3nt: TGTGCCAGCAGGGGTGGACAGGGCCACAATGAGCAGTTCTTC; CDR3aa: CASRGGQGHNEQFF
abundance: NA; d_gene: TRBD1; j_gene: TRBJ2-7; v_gene: TRBV9; CDR3nt: TGTGCCAGCAGCCCCCGGACAGGGGATTACGAGCAGTACTTC; CDR3aa: CASSPRTGDYEQYF
abundance: NA; d_gene: NA; j_gene: TRBJ1-3; v_gene: TRBV29-1; CDR3nt: TGCAGCGTTCGGTCAGGAGGAAACACCATATATTTT; CDR3aa: CSVRSGGNTIYF
abundance: NA; d_gene: TRBD1; j_gene: TRBJ2-5; v_gene: TRBV24-1; CDR3nt: TGTGCCACCAGTGAAGGACAGGGCCGGGAGACCCAGTACTTC; CDR3aa: CATSEGQGRETQYF
abundance: NA; d_gene: TRBD1; j_gene: TRBJ1-1; v_gene: TRBV19; CDR3nt: TGTGCCAGTAGTACAGGACAGGGGCAGAACACTGAAGCTTTCTTT; CDR3aa: CASSTGQGQNTEAFF
abundance: NA; d_gene: NA; j_gene: TRBJ2-1; v_gene: TRBV4-1; CDR3nt: TGCGCCAGCAGCCGCGCGGCAGGAGCATGGGATGAGCAGTTCTTC; CDR3aa: CASSRAAGAWDEQFF
abundance: many; d_gene: TRBD1; j_gene: TRBJ1-2; v_gene: TRBV28; CDR3nt: TGTGCCAGCAGAACCGGGACAGGGGGGGCTAACTATGGCTACACCTTC; CDR3aa: CASRTGTGGANYGYTF
abundance: many; d_gene: TRBD1; j_gene: TRBJ2-7; v_gene: TRBV29-1; CDR3nt: TGCAGCGTGGCCGGGACAGGGATCTTCTACGAGCAGTACTTC; CDR3aa: CSVAGTGIFYEQYF
abundance: NA; d_gene: NA; j_gene: TRBJ1-6; v_gene: TRBV7-8; CDR3nt: TGTGCCAGCAGCTTGGCAGCAATCTATAATTCACCCCTCCACTTT; CDR3aa: CASSLAAIYNSPLHF
abundance: NA; d_gene: TRBD2; j_gene: TRBJ2-3; v_gene: TRBV29-1; CDR3nt: TGCAGCGTGGGGACTAGCGGAATAGATACGCAGTATTTT; CDR3aa: CSVGTSGIDTQYF
abundance: NA; d_gene: NA; j_gene: TRBJ1-6; v_gene: TRBV7-8; CDR3nt: TGTGCCAGCAGCTTAGACGGGGTTTCACCCCTCCACTTT; CDR3aa: CASSLDGVSPLHF
abundance: NA; d_gene: TRBD1; j_gene: TRBJ2-7; v_gene: TRBV4-2; CDR3nt: TGTGCGAGCAGCCAAGGAATCCCGGGACAGGGCCTATCCGAGCAGTACTTC; CDR3aa: CASSQGIPGQGLSEQYF
abundance: NA; d_gene: NA; j_gene: TRBJ2-7; v_gene: TRBV19; CDR3nt: TGTGCCAGTAGTCCCGAACCAACCGCCTCCTACGAGCAGTACTTC; CDR3aa: CASSPEPTASYEQYF
abundance: NA; d_gene: NA; j_gene: TRBJ2-7; v_gene: TRBV10-1; CDR3nt: TGCGCCAGCAGCGACCTCACCGGCGAGCAGTACTTC; CDR3aa: CASSDLTGEQYF
abundance: few; d_gene: NA; j_gene: TRBJ1-1; v_gene: TRBV10-3; CDR3nt: TGTGCCATCAGTGAGGTCGCGGGGAACACTGAAGCTTTCTTT; CDR3aa: CAISEVAGNTEAFF
abundance: NA; d_gene: NA; j_gene: TRBJ1-6; v_gene: TRBV6-2/TRBV6-3; CDR3nt: TGTGCCAGCCTAAGCAGGGGTAATTCACCCCTCCACTTT; CDR3aa: CASLSRGNSPLHF
abundance: NA; d_gene: NA; j_gene: TRBJ1-2; v_gene: TRBV2; CDR3nt: TGTGCCAGCAGTGCCGGGACTCCAAGCGGCTACACCTTC; CDR3aa: CASSAGTPSGYTF
abundance: few; d_gene: NA; j_gene: TRBJ1-5; v_gene: TRBV15; CDR3nt: TGTGCCACCAGCAGAGGACAGGATCAGCCCCAGCATTTT; CDR3aa: CATSRGQDQPQHF
abundance: NA; d_gene: NA; j_gene: TRBJ2-7; v_gene: TRBV7-8; CDR3nt: TGTGCCAGCAGCTTAGTACGAGGGGCGAACGAGCAGTACTTC; CDR3aa: CASSLVRGANEQYF
abundance: NA; d_gene: TRBD1; j_gene: TRBJ1-2; v_gene: TRBV19; CDR3nt: TGTGCCAGTAGTCCTGCCGGGACAGGGGCTAACTATGGCTACACCTTC; CDR3aa: CASSPAGTGANYGYTF
abundance: many; d_gene: NA; j_gene: TRBJ1-1; v_gene: TRBV4-1; CDR3nt: TGCGCCAGCAGCCAAGATCCCGGTCCGGGCACTGAAGCTTTCTTT; CDR3aa: CASSQDPGPGTEAFF
abundance: NA; d_gene: TRBD2; j_gene: TRBJ2-3; v_gene: TRBV25-1; CDR3nt: TGTGCCAGCAGTGAATATGGGTCCGCCTCTAGCGGGGACGATGAAGATACGCAGTATTTT; CDR3aa: CASSEYGSASSGDDEDTQYF
abundance: medium-sized; d_gene: NA; j_gene: TRBJ2-7; v_gene: TRBV2; CDR3nt: TGTGCCAGCAGTGAAACCCCGTTATACGAGCAGTACTTC; CDR3aa: CASSETPLYEQYF
abundance: NA; d_gene: NA; j_gene: TRBJ2-7; v_gene: TRBV15; CDR3nt: TGTGCCACCAGCAGAGGAGTGAGGGCGGACGAGCAGTACTTC; CDR3aa: CATSRGVRADEQYF
abundance: once; d_gene: TRBD1; j_gene: TRBJ2-7; v_gene: TRBV10-3; CDR3nt: TGTGCCATCAGTGAGTTGGAAGACAGGGCCTACGAGCAGTACTTC; CDR3aa: CAISELEDRAYEQYF
abundance: few; d_gene: TRBD1; j_gene: TRBJ2-7; v_gene: TRBV24-1; CDR3nt: TGTGCCACCAGTGCCTGGGGGACAGGGGGGGCCTACGAGCAGTACTTC; CDR3aa: CATSAWGTGGAYEQYF
abundance: medium-sized; d_gene: TRBD1; j_gene: TRBJ2-7; v_gene: TRBV19; CDR3nt: TGTGCCAGTAGTGCCGGACAGGGGGGGTCCTACGAGCAGTACTTC; CDR3aa: CASSAGQGGSYEQYF
abundance: NA; d_gene: NA; j_gene: TRBJ2-7; v_gene: TRBV24-1; CDR3nt: TGTGCCACCAGTGACCCTGGGTCTCCCTACGAGCAGTACTTC; CDR3aa: CATSDPGSPYEQYF
abundance: NA; d_gene: TRBD1; j_gene: TRBJ1-2; v_gene: TRBV15; CDR3nt: TGTGCCACCAGCAGAGACACAGGGGTGAAGGGCTACACCTTC; CDR3aa: CATSRDTGVKGYTF